Sequencing of this TCR beta chain was carried out in a study of identifying expanded T cells in peripheral blood. The CDR3 has 15 residues. In germline, CDR1 is SGHNT, CDR2 YENEEA. Trimming removed 5 bases at V and 5 bases at J, with 15 bases between. Assay: immunoSEQ multiplex PCR; the TCRdb copy retains only in-frame clones and omits some. Of more than 75,000 clones in the sample, about 86% were seen once. No infections or other immune events were documented during collection. The clonotype comes from a person between 18 and 75 years old in good health. This chain joins TRBV11-3 and TRBJ2-2, with D tentatively TRBD2 (5 bases). The sequencing input was blood. As DNA, the CDR3 is TGTGCCAGCAGCCCCAGTTTGGGGAGTACCGGGGAGCTGTTTTTT. It is translated as CASSPSLGSTGELFF.